A selection of T cell receptor beta chains follows, all from one sample in a study of beta chain features in type 1 diabetes. This table comes from immunoSEQ multiplex PCR, and its TCRdb copy is limited to in-frame clones, with some not included. The sample shows approximately 250,000 clones, around 15% of them seen only once. The material sequenced was naive CD4+ T cells from blood. These receptors were obtained from a man aged 25 to 40 with type 1 diabetes. Each CDR3 is given with its conserved first and last residue. The D gene is left open where the match is weak. Not all rows give a size; the values are once, few, many and, for expanded clones, a class.

NA	TRBD2	TRBV7-8	TRBJ2-7	CASSVTAGTSGEQYF	TGTGCCAGCAGCGTGACCGCCGGGACTAGCGGCGAGCAGTACTTC
few	TRBD2	TRBV5-6	TRBJ2-5	CASSLRGSGSRGETQYF	TGTGCCAGCAGCTTGCGGGGTAGCGGGAGTCGAGGCGAGACCCAGTACTTC
NA	TRBD2	TRBV9	TRBJ2-1	CASSVTSGSYNEQFF	TGTGCCAGCAGCGTGACTAGCGGCTCCTACAATGAGCAGTTCTTC
NA	NA	TRBV7-2	TRBJ2-6	CASSSKSRAGANVLTF	TGTGCCAGCAGCTCCAAGAGCAGGGCTGGGGCCAACGTCCTGACTTTC
NA	TRBD1	TRBV7-9	TRBJ1-1	CASSLSDRGYTEAFF	TGTGCCAGCAGCCTCAGCGACAGGGGATACACTGAAGCTTTCTTT
few	NA	TRBV4-1	TRBJ2-5	CASSQDYRFGGRETQYF	TGCGCCAGCAGCCAAGATTATCGTTTTGGGGGCAGGGAGACCCAGTACTTC
NA	TRBD1	TRBV13	TRBJ2-6	CASSPDRAAGANVLTF	TGTGCCAGCAGCCCAGACAGGGCGGCTGGGGCCAACGTCCTGACTTTC
NA	NA	TRBV7-2	TRBJ2-1	CASSPRDLRHEQFF	TGTGCCAGCAGCCCACGGGACCTCCGCCATGAGCAGTTCTTC
NA	NA	TRBV25-1	TRBJ2-5	CASSRGSGQVRETQYF	TGTGCCAGCAGTAGGGGGTCGGGGCAGGTTCGAGAGACCCAGTACTTC
NA	NA	TRBV5-6	TRBJ2-1	CASSFMRSSYNEQFF	TGTGCCAGCAGCTTCATGCGTAGCTCCTACAATGAGCAGTTCTTC
few	NA	TRBV29-1	TRBJ2-7	CSVRIGENYEQYF	TGCAGCGTCCGAATAGGGGAAAACTACGAGCAGTACTTC
few	TRBD2	TRBV5-1	TRBJ2-3	CASSSGTASTDTQYF	TGCGCCAGCAGCAGCGGGACGGCTAGCACAGATACGCAGTATTTT
NA	NA	TRBV30	TRBJ2-7	CAWSVGGAYEQYF	TGTGCCTGGAGTGTAGGCGGAGCCTACGAGCAGTACTTC
NA	TRBD2	TRBV4-3	TRBJ2-5	CASSQEGLAGTETQYF	TGCGCCAGCAGCCAAGAGGGGCTAGCGGGAACGGAGACCCAGTACTTC
NA	NA	TRBV28	TRBJ2-7	CASSTGIGDSYEQYF	TGTGCCAGCAGTACCGGGATTGGGGACTCCTACGAGCAGTACTTC
NA	TRBD2	TRBV11-2	TRBJ2-1	CASSLGTSGGTRDEQFF	TGTGCCAGCAGCTTAGGGACTAGCGGGGGGACCAGGGATGAGCAGTTCTTC
few	NA	TRBV4-1	TRBJ1-5	CASSQDLVGSPQHF	TGCGCCAGCAGCCAAGATCTGGTGGGAAGCCCCCAGCATTTT
few	NA	TRBV2	TRBJ2-1	CASSRAGYNEQFF	TGTGCCAGCAGCAGGGCAGGCTACAATGAGCAGTTCTTC
NA	NA	TRBV7-2	TRBJ2-5	CASSFGRGETQYF	TGTGCCAGCAGCTTCGGCAGGGGAGAGACCCAGTACTTC
NA	NA	TRBV2	TRBJ2-5	CASSGKRGGPQETQYF	TGTGCCAGCAGTGGAAAAAGGGGGGGGCCCCAAGAGACCCAGTACTTC
NA	NA	TRBV7-2	TRBJ2-1	CASSLGAGPNEQFF	TGTGCCAGCAGCTTAGGGGCAGGGCCCAATGAGCAGTTCTTC
few	TRBD2	TRBV5-1	TRBJ2-1	CASSPGLAGGIGQFF	TGCGCCAGCAGCCCGGGACTAGCGGGAGGAATCGGGCAGTTCTTC
NA	NA	TRBV18	TRBJ2-6	CASSSGTPDGANVLTF	TGTGCCAGCTCATCCGGGACACCGGATGGGGCCAACGTCCTGACTTTC
NA	NA	TRBV29-1	TRBJ1-1	CSVETQGNTEAFF	TGCAGCGTTGAAACACAGGGGAACACTGAAGCTTTCTTT
few	TRBD1	TRBV5-1	TRBJ2-5	CASSLQGVETQYF	TGCGCCAGCAGCTTGCAGGGGGTTGAGACCCAGTACTTC
NA	TRBD2	TRBV9	TRBJ2-1	CASTEVAGSNEQFF	TGTGCCAGCACCGAAGTAGCGGGAAGTAATGAGCAGTTCTTC